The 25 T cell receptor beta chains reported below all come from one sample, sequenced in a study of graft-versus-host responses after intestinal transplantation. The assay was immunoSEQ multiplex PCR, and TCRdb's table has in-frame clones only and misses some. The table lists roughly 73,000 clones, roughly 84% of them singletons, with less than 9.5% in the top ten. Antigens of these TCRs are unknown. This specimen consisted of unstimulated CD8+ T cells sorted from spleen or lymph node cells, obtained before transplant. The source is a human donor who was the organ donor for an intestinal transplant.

The CDR3 here is CASSQERGATEAFF. The CDR3, as DNA: TGCGCCAGCAGCCAAGAGAGGGGGGCCACTGAAGCTTTCTTT. The chain combines TRBV4-1 with TRBJ1-1; possible D gene TRBD1, 6 bases. The CDR3 extends over 14 amino acids. CDR1 is MGHRA and CDR2 is YSYEKL in the germline V gene. Trimming removed 0 bases at V and 4 bases at J, with 9 bases between.

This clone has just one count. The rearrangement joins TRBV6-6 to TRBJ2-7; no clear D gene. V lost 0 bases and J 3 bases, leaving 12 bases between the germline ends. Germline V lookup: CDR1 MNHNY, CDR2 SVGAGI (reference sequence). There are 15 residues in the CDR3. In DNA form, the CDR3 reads TGTGCCAGCAGTTACTCGAGAAGAAGCGTCTACGAGCAGTACTTC. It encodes CASSYSRRSVYEQYF.

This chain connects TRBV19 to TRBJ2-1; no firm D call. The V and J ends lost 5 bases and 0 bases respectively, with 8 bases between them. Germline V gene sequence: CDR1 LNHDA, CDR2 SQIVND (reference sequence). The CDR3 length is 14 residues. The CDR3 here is CASSASSSYNEQFF. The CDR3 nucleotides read TGTGCCAGTAGTGCTTCTAGCTCCTACAATGAGCAGTTCTTC.

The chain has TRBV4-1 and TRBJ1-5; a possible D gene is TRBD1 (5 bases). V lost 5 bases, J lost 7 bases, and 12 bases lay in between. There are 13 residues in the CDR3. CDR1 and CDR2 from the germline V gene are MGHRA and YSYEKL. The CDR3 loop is CASSAGDTQPQHF. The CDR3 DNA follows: TGCGCCAGCAGCGCGGGGGATACCCAGCCCCAGCATTTT.

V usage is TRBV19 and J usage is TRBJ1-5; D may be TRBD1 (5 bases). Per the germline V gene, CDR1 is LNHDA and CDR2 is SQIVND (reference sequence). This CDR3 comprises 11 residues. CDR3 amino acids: CGAGRGETQHF. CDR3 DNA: TGTGGGGCAGGGAGAGGGGAAACCCAGCATTTT.

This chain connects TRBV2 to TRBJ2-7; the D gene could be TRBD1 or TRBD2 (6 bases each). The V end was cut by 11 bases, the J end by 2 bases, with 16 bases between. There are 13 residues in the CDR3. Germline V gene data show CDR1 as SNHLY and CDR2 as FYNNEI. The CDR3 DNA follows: TGTGCCGTAAGGGGGGTCGATGCCTACGAGCAGTACTTC. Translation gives CAVRGVDAYEQYF.

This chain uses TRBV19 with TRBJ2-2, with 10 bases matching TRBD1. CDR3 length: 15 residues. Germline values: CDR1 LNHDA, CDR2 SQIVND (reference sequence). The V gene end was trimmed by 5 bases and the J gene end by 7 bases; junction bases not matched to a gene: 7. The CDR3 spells CASSARQGADGELFF. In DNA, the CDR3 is TGTGCCAGTAGTGCGAGACAGGGGGCCGACGGGGAGCTGTTTTTT.

The CDR3 region is CASGPPPTYEQYF. The CDR3 nucleotides read TGTGCCAGCGGTCCCCCACCCACCTACGAGCAGTACTTC. The chain carries TRBV7-9 and TRBJ2-7; D ambiguous. Germline V gene lookup returns CDR1 SEHNR and CDR2 FQNEAQ (reference sequence). The ends were cut back, 8 bases at V and 2 bases at J, with 13 bases in the middle. The CDR3 has 13 amino acids.

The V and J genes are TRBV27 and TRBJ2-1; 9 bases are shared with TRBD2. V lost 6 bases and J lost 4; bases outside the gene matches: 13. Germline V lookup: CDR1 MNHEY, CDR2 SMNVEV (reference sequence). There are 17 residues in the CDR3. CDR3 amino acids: CASSTKGGGAVYNEQFF. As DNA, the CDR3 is TGTGCCAGCAGCACCAAGGGCGGGGGGGCCGTTTACAATGAGCAGTTCTTC.

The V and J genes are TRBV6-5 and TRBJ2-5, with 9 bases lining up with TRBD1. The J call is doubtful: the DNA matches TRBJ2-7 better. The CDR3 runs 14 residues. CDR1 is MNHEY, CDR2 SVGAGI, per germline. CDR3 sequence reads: CASSLGQGGYEQYF. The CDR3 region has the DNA TGTGCCAGCAGTTTGGGACAGGGAGGCTACGAGCAGTACTTC.

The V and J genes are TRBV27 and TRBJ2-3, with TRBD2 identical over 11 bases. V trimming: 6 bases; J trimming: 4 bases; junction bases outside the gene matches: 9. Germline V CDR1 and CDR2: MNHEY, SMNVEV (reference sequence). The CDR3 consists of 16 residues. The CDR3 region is CASRDLSGGASDTQYF. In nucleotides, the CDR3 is TGTGCCAGCAGGGATCTTAGCGGGGGGGCATCAGATACGCAGTATTTT.

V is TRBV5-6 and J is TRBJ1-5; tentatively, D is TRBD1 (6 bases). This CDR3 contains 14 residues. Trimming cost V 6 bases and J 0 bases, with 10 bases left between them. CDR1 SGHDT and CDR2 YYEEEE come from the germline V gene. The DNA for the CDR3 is TGTGCCAGCACACAGGGTGGTAGCAATCAGCCCCAGCATTTT. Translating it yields CASTQGGSNQPQHF.

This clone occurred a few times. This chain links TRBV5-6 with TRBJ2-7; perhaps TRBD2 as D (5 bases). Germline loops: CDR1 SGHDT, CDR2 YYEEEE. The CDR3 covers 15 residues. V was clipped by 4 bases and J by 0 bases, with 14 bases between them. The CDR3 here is CASSNWDGSSYEQYF. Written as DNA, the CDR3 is TGTGCCAGCAGCAATTGGGATGGGAGCTCCTACGAGCAGTACTTC.

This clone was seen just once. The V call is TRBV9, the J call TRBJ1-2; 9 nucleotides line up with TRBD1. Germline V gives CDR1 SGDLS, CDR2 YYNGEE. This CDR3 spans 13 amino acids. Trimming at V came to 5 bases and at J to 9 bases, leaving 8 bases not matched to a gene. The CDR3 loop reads CASSKGTGYSYTF. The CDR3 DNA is TGTGCCAGCAGTAAAGGGACAGGGTATAGCTACACCTTC.

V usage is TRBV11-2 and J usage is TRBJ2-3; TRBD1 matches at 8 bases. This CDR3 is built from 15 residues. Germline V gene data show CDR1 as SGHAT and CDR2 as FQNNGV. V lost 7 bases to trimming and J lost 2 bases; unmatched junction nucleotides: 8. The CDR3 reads CASTLGQGVTDTQYF. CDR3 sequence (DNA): TGTGCCAGCACCCTTGGACAGGGAGTCACAGATACGCAGTATTTT.

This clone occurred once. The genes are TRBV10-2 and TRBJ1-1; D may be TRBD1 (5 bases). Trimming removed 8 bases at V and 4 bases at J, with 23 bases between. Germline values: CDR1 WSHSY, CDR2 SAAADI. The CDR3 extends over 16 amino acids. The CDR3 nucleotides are TGCGCCAGCGCCGACGGAGTGAACAGGCCGGGCACTGAAGCTTTCTTT. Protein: CASADGVNRPGTEAFF.

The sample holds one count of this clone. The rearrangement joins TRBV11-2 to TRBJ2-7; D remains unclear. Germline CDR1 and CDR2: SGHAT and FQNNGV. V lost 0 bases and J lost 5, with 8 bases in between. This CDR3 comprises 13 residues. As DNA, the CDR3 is TGTGCCAGCAGCTTAGATCTGGGAAACGAGCAGTACTTC. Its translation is CASSLDLGNEQYF.

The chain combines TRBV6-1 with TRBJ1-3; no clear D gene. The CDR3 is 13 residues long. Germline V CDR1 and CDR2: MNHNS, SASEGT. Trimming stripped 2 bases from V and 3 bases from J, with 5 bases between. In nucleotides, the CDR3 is TGTGCCAGCAGTGAACAGCATGGAAACACCATATATTTT. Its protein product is CASSEQHGNTIYF.

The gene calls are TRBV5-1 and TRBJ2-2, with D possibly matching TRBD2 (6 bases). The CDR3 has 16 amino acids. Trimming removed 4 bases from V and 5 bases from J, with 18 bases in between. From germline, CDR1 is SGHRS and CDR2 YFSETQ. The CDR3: CASSRWLAFNTGELFF. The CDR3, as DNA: TGCGCCAGCAGCAGATGGCTAGCGTTTAATACCGGGGAGCTGTTTTTT.

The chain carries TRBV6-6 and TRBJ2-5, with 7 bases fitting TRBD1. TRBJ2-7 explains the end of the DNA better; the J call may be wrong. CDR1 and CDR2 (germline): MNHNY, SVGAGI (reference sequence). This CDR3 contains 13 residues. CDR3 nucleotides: TGTGCCAGCAGTTACATGACAGGGAACGAGCAGTACTTC. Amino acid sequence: CASSYMTGNEQYF.

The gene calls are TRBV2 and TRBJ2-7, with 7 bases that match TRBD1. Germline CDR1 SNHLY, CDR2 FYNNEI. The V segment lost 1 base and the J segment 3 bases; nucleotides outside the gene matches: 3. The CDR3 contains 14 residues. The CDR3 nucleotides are TGTGCCAGCAGTGAAGTTGGACAGGTCTACGAGCAGTACTTC. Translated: CASSEVGQVYEQYF.

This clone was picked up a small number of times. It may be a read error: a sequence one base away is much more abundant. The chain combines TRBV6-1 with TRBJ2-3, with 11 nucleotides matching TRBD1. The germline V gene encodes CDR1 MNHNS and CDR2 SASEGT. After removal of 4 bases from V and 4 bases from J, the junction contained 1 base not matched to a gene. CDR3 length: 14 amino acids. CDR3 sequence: CASSGTGGADTQYF. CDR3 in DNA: TGTGCCAGCAGTGGGACAGGGGGCGCAGATACGCAGTATTTT.

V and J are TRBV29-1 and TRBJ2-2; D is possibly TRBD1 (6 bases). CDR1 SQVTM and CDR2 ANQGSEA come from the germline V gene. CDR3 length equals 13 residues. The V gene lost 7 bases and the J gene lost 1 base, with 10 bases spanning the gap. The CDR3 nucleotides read TGCAGCGCACAGGGAGAGAACACCGGGGAGCTGTTTTTT. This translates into CSAQGENTGELFF.

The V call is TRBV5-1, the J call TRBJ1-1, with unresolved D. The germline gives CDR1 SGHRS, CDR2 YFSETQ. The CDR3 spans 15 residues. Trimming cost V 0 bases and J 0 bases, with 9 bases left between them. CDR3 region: CASSLVGDLNTEAFF. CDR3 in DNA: TGCGCCAGCAGCTTGGTCGGTGACCTGAACACTGAAGCTTTCTTT.

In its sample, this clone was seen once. In nucleotides, the CDR3 is TGTGCCAGCGAGTCTAGCGGGGGTAATGAGCAGTTCTTC. This sequence encodes CASESSGGNEQFF. The chain links TRBV28 to TRBJ2-1; 10 nucleotides agree with TRBD2. Germline V gene data show CDR1 as MDHEN and CDR2 as SYDVKM. The CDR3 is 13 amino acids. Trimming took 8 bases from V and 7 from J; bases not matched to a gene: 5.